The present entry profiles one TCR beta chain with its context. The record originates from a study of shared T cell receptors in the human thymus. This table comes from immunoSEQ multiplex PCR, and its TCRdb copy is limited to in-frame clones, with some not included. Found here are 540,000 or so clones, approximately 78% of them singletons; the top ten hold more than 0.01%. There are 16 residues in the CDR3. Per germline, CDR1 MDHEN and CDR2 SYDVKM. Trimming removed 5 bases from V and 0 bases from J; junction bases left unmatched: 10. This sample also appeared in a second study, on human thymus T cells. From that study: Resections were taken during corrective heart surgery, and the thymus tissue came from these. Thymic as well as blood repertoires seemed to favor certain V and J genes unevenly.

The V and J genes are TRBV28 and TRBJ2-7; 7 bases line up with TRBD2. The sequenced material came from thymocytes. The TCR originated in a boy younger than two with a congenital heart defect. The CDR3 here is CASSPIKRGSSYEQYF. DNA for the CDR3: TGTGCCAGCAGTCCTATAAAGCGGGGTAGCTCCTACGAGCAGTACTTC.